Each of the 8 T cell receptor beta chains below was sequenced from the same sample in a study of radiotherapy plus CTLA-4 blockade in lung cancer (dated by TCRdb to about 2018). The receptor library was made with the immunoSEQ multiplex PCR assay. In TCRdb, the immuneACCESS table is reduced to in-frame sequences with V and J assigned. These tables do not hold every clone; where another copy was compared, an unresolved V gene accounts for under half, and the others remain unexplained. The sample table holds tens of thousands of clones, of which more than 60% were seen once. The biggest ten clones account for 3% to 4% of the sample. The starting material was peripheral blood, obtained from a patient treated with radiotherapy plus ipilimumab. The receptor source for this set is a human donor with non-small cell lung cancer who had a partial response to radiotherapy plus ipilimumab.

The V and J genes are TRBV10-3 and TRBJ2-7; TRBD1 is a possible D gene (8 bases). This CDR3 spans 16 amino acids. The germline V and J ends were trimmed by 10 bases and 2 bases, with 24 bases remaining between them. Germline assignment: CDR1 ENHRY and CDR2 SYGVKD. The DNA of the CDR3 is TGTGCCACCCAGGAGGTGGGGGGGACAGGAACCTACGAGCAGTACTTC. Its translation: CATQEVGGTGTYEQYF.

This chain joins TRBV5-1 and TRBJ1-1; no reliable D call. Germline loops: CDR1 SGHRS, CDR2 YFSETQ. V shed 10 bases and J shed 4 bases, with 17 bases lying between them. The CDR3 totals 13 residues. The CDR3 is CARLARLITEAFF. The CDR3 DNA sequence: TGCGCCCGTTTAGCTAGACTTATCACTGAAGCTTTCTTT.

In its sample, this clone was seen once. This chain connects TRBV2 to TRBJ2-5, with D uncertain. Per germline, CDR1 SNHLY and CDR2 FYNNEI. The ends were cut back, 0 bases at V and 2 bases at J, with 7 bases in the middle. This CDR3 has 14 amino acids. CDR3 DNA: TGTGCCAGCAGTGAAGCCTGGGCTCAAGAGACCCAGTACTTC. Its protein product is CASSEAWAQETQYF.

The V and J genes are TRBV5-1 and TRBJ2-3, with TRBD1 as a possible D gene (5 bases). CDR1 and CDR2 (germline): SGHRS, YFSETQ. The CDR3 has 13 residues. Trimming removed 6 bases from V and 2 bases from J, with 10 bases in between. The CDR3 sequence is CASKGAPTDTQYF. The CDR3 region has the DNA TGCGCCAGCAAAGGGGCACCCACAGATACGCAGTATTTT.

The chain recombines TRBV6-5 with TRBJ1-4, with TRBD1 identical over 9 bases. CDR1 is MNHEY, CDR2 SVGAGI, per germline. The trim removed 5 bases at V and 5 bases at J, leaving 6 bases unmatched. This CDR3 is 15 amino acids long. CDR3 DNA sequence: TGTGCCAGCAGTCGGCCGACAGGGGGGAATGAAAAACTGTTTTTT. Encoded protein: CASSRPTGGNEKLFF.

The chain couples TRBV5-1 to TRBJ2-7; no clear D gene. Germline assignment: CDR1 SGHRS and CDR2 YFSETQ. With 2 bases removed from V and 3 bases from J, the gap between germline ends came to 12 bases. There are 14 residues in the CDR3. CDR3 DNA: TGCGCCAGCAGCTTCGCTACAGCATACTACGAGCAGTACTTC. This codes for CASSFATAYYEQYF.

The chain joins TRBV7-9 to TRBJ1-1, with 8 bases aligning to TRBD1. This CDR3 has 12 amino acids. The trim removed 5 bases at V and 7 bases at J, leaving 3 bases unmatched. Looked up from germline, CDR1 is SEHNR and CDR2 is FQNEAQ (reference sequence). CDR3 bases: TGTGCCAGCAGCCAACAGGGGGTTGAAGCTTTCTTT. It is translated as CASSQQGVEAFF.

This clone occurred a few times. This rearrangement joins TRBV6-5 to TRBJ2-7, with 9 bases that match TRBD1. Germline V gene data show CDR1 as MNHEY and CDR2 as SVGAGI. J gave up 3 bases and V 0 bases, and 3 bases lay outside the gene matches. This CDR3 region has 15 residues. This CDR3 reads CASSYSTGGVYEQYF. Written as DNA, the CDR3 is TGTGCCAGCAGTTACTCGACAGGGGGGGTCTACGAGCAGTACTTC.